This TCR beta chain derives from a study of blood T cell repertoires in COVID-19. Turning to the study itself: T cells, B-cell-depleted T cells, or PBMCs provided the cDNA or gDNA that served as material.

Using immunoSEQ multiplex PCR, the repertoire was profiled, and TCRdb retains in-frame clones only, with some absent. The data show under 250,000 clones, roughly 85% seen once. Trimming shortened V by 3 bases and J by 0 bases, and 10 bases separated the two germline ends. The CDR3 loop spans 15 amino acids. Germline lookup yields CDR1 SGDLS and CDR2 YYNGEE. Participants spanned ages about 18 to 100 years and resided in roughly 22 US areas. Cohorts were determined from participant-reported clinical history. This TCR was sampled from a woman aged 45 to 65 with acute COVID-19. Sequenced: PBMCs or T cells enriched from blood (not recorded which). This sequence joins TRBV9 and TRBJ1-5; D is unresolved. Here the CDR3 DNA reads TGTGCCAGCAGCGCCACCGGGTTTAGCAATCAGCCCCAGCATTTT. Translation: CASSATGFSNQPQHF.